The 19 T cell receptor beta chains below were found in one sample sequenced in a study of T cells in Graves' hyperthyroidism and ophthalmopathy. The investigators amplified TCR beta CDR3 regions from RNA transcripts. The TCR CDR3 was amplified in a first-round RT-PCR using the HTBI primer set. TCRdb fed the multiplex PCR reads into MiXCR, producing one record per CDR3 protein. The sample yields a few hundred thousand distinct CDR3 sequences, just over 14% seen once. The sequenced sample consisted of blood. The receptors shown here come from a woman in her thirties or forties with Graves' hyperthyroidism that later progressed to Graves' ophthalmopathy.

This clonotype appeared a few times. This may be a read error: a much more frequent sequence differs by one nucleotide. The rearrangement joins TRBV28 to TRBJ2-3; 12 bases match TRBD2. This CDR3 has 15 residues. The junction had 2 bases not matched to a gene; V was cut back by 2 bases and J by 5 bases. From germline, CDR1 is MDHEN and CDR2 SYDVKM. The CDR3 region is CASSLGLAGIDTQYF. The CDR3 DNA follows: TGTGCCAGCAGTTTAGGACTAGCGGGAATAGATACGCAGTATTTT.

The chain is built from TRBV18 and TRBJ2-1, with 10 bases that match TRBD2. Trimming removed 3 bases from V and 0 bases from J; junction bases left unmatched: 14. This CDR3 has 20 residues. CDR1 KGHSH and CDR2 LQKENI come from the germline V gene. CDR3 protein: CASSPTRTSGSSLSYNEQFF. In DNA form, the CDR3 reads TGTGCCAGCTCACCGACGAGGACTAGCGGATCTTCTCTCTCCTACAATGAGCAGTTCTTC.

This clonotype was detected many times. The chain uses TRBV29-1 and TRBJ2-7; 9 nucleotides match TRBD2. Germline V gene lookup returns CDR1 SQVTM and CDR2 ANQGSEA. Trimming took 4 bases from V and 4 from J; bases not matched to a gene: 14. This CDR3 is 16 amino acids long. CDR3 residues: CSVVLSGRTYVYEQYF. Here the CDR3 DNA reads TGCAGCGTTGTCCTTAGCGGGAGAACTTACGTTTACGAGCAGTACTTC.

This clonotype was observed at least ten times. The gene calls are TRBV4-1 and TRBJ1-1, with D uncertain. There are 15 residues in the CDR3. The germline V gene encodes CDR1 MGHRA and CDR2 YSYEKL. V lost 1 base and J 0 bases, leaving 9 bases between the germline ends. CDR3 DNA sequence: TGCGCCAGCAGCCAAGGGGCAGACATGAACACTGAAGCTTTCTTT. Translated, it gives CASSQGADMNTEAFF.

This clonotype was seen ten or more times. This sequence joins TRBV25-1 and TRBJ2-1; 7 nucleotides line up with TRBD2. Germline V gene lookup returns CDR1 MGHDK and CDR2 SYGVNS. Trimming at V came to 4 bases and at J to 8 bases, leaving 2 bases not matched to a gene. The CDR3 runs to 12 residues. The CDR3 DNA is TGTGCCAGCAGTGCAGGGAGGGATGAGCAGTTCTTC. It specifies CASSAGRDEQFF. Looking up the rest from reference TRBV25-1 and TRBJ2-1 gives the full variable domain: EADIYQTPRYLVIGTGKKITLECSQTMGHDKMYWYQQDPGMELHLIHYSYGVNSTEKGDLSSESTVSRIRTEHFPLTLESARPSHTSQYLCASSAGRDEQFFGPGTRLTVL.

This clonotype was observed at least ten times. The chain uses TRBV11-1 and TRBJ2-1; the match to TRBD2 covers 9 bases. The CDR3 runs 17 residues. J gave up 1 base and V 1 base, and 5 bases lay outside the gene matches. Germline V lookup: CDR1 SGHAT, CDR2 FQDESV (reference sequence). CDR3: CASSLVASGISYNEQFF. In DNA form, the CDR3 reads TGTGCCAGCAGCTTAGTGGCTAGCGGGATATCCTACAATGAGCAGTTCTTC.

This clonotype was picked up many times. The chain combines TRBV3-1 with TRBJ2-1, with 8 bases identical to TRBD2. Per the germline V gene, CDR1 is LGHDT and CDR2 is YNNKEL (reference sequence). The CDR3 runs to 12 residues. The trim removed 1 base at V and 10 bases at J, leaving 0 bases unmatched. DNA of the CDR3: TGTGCCAGCAGCCAAGGCGGGAGGGAGCAGTTCTTC. It codes for CASSQGGREQFF.

This clonotype was seen repeatedly, ten times or more. This sequence joins TRBV5-8 and TRBJ2-7; D is perhaps TRBD1 (6 bases). V was clipped by 2 bases and J by 4 bases, with 13 bases between them. The CDR3 is 14 amino acids. Germline values: CDR1 SGHTS, CDR2 YDEGEE. The CDR3 coding sequence is TGTGCCAGCAGCTTTAGGGGGAAGGGGTACGAGCAGTACTTC. Its protein product is CASSFRGKGYEQYF.

This sequence joins TRBV27 and TRBJ1-2; no clear D. Germline V gene data show CDR1 as MNHEY and CDR2 as SMNVEV (reference sequence). V was cut by 3 bases and J by 0 bases, with 5 bases left in between. CDR3 length equals 13 residues. The CDR3 DNA is TGTGCCAGCAGTTTCAATACTAACTATGGCTACACCTTC. The encoded protein is CASSFNTNYGYTF.

Remarks on this clonotype: One base away lies a much larger clone, so this may be a sequencing read error. The genes are TRBV28 and TRBJ1-3; D is ambiguous. Germline CDR1 and CDR2: MDHEN and SYDVKM. The CDR3 spans 16 residues. The CDR3 is CASSLEGLLSGSTIYF. In DNA form, the CDR3 reads TGTGCCAGCAGTCTAGAGGGCCTCCTCTCTGGAAGCACCATATATTTT.

The V gene is TRBV6-1, the J gene TRBJ2-1, with TRBD1 identical over 8 bases. This CDR3 region has 14 residues. V lost 4 bases to trimming and J lost 1 base; unmatched junction nucleotides: 0. Germline CDR1 and CDR2: MNHNS and SASEGT. The CDR3 loop is CASSGTGSYNEQFF. CDR3 nucleotide sequence: TGTGCCAGCAGTGGGACAGGGTCCTACAATGAGCAGTTCTTC.

As regards this clonotype: This could be a read error, since a much larger clone is one nucleotide away. The V call is TRBV6-5, the J call TRBJ1-5; D not resolved. Trimming left V 3 bases short and J 0 bases short, with 9 bases between. The CDR3 has 15 amino acids. Germline CDR1 is MNHEY and CDR2 is SVGAGI. The CDR3 nucleotides read TGTGCCAGCAGTTATAACAGAAATAGCAATCAGCCCCAGCATTTT. This gives the protein CASSYNRNSNQPQHF.

The sample holds many counts of this clonotype. J is TRBJ2-5 and V is TRBV15, with 8 bases matching TRBD1. With 4 bases clipped from V and 5 bases from J, the junction kept 3 bases outside the gene matches. The CDR3 has 13 amino acids. Germline CDR1 is LNHNV and CDR2 is YYDKDF (reference sequence). CDR3 sequence reads: CATSTGQVETQYF. CDR3 bases: TGTGCCACCAGCACGGGACAGGTGGAGACCCAGTACTTC.

At least ten counts were recorded for this clonotype. The chain uses TRBV6-1 and TRBJ2-6; D perhaps matches TRBD2 (5 bases). This CDR3 region has 18 residues. CDR1 and CDR2 from the germline V gene are MNHNS and SASEGT. Trimming removed 3 bases at V and 2 bases at J, with 17 bases between. The CDR3 region is CASSEISSTDAGANVLTF. The CDR3 DNA reads as TGTGCCAGCAGTGAGATTTCTAGCACCGACGCTGGGGCCAACGTCCTGACTTTC.

This clonotype was observed a few times. A much larger clone sits a single nucleotide away, making a read error possible. The rearrangement joins TRBV7-2 to TRBJ2-1, with 13 bases aligning to TRBD2. This CDR3 comprises 14 residues. Germline assignment: CDR1 SGHTA and CDR2 FQGNSA. The CDR3 is CASSFGLAGVEQSF. The CDR3 DNA reads as TGTGCCAGCAGCTTCGGACTAGCGGGAGTTGAGCAGTCCTTC.

The table lists this clonotype with many counts. The gene calls are TRBV30 and TRBJ2-2; a weak D match, TRBD2 (5 bases). The CDR3 runs to 14 residues. Trimming took off 0 bases at V and 7 bases at J, with 12 bases between the two ends. Germline CDR1 reads GTSNPN; CDR2 reads SVGIG (reference sequence). The CDR3 nucleotides are TGTGCCTGGAGTGTAAACGGGGATGGCGGGGAGCTGTTTTTT. Amino acids: CAWSVNGDGGELFF.

This clonotype was observed many times. The V gene is TRBV30, the J gene TRBJ1-4; 8 bases are shared with TRBD1. Germline CDR1 and CDR2: GTSNPN and SVGIG (reference sequence). V shed 1 base and J 8 bases; nucleotides not matched to a gene: 0. The CDR3 runs to 12 residues. In nucleotides, the CDR3 is TGTGCCTGGAGTGGACAGGGGGAAAAACTGTTTTTT. This codes for CAWSGQGEKLFF.

In its sample, this clonotype was seen many times. The CDR3 loop is CASSLDPVNEQFF. CDR3 DNA: TGTGCCAGCAGCTTAGACCCAGTTAATGAGCAGTTCTTC. This chain connects TRBV11-2 to TRBJ2-1; no definite D call. Germline V gene data show CDR1 as SGHAT and CDR2 as FQNNGV. Trimming took 0 bases from V and 7 from J, leaving 7 bases between them. This CDR3 spans 13 amino acids.

In its sample, this clonotype was seen many times. This chain uses TRBV28 with TRBJ2-3; D remains unclear. V dropped 8 bases and J dropped 2 bases, with 11 bases sitting between them. The CDR3 totals 13 residues. The germline V gene encodes CDR1 MDHEN and CDR2 SYDVKM. The CDR3 nucleotides read TGTGCCAGCGCGGACGGAAACACAGATACGCAGTATTTT. This translates into CASADGNTDTQYF.